The 20 T cell receptor beta chains below were found in one sample sequenced in a study of PD-1 blockade in mismatch repair-deficient tumors. Profiled with immunoSEQ multiplex PCR; TCRdb holds only in-frame clones, not every one. The sample lists about 40,000 clones, roughly 77% seen once, with approximately 22% in the top ten. The source material was peripheral blood, sampled 4 weeks after starting pembrolizumab. These receptors originate from an adult with mismatch repair-deficient cancer.

The chain carries TRBV25-1 and TRBJ2-1; tentatively, D is TRBD1 (6 bases). The CDR3 length is 14 residues. CDR1 and CDR2 from the germline V gene are MGHDK and SYGVNS. The V and J ends lost 2 bases and 4 bases respectively, with 9 bases between them. This chain's CDR3 is CASSEKQGYNEQFF. CDR3 coding DNA: TGTGCCAGCAGTGAAAAGCAGGGGTACAATGAGCAGTTCTTC. The variable domain in full, completed from reference TRBV25-1 and TRBJ2-1, reads EADIYQTPRYLVIGTGKKITLECSQTMGHDKMYWYQQDPGMELHLIHYSYGVNSTEKGDLSSESTVSRIRTEHFPLTLESARPSHTSQYLCASSEKQGYNEQFFGPGTRLTVL.

The J gene is TRBJ2-7, the V gene TRBV30; unclear D gene. Trimming took off 1 base at V and 0 bases at J, with 7 bases between the two ends. The CDR3 runs 13 residues. Germline loops: CDR1 GTSNPN, CDR2 SVGIG (reference sequence). CDR3 residues: CAWSGQVSYEQYF. DNA of the CDR3: TGTGCCTGGAGTGGCCAGGTCTCCTACGAGCAGTACTTC.

This clone was counted a single time. The rearrangement joins TRBV9 to TRBJ2-1; 9 nucleotides align to TRBD2. The CDR3 extends over 14 amino acids. CDR1 is SGDLS and CDR2 is YYNGEE in the germline V gene. J lost 8 bases, V lost 4 bases, and 7 bases had no gene match. The CDR3 bases are TGTGCCAGCAGCATCAGGGGACTAGCCCATGAGCAGTTCTTC. Translation gives CASSIRGLAHEQFF.

This rearrangement joins TRBV6-1 to TRBJ1-1, with D hard to call. Trimming shortened V by 6 bases and J by 1 base, and 9 bases separated the two germline ends. The CDR3 extends over 13 amino acids. Germline V CDR1 and CDR2: MNHNS, SASEGT. CDR3 loop: CASSPTENTEAFF. CDR3 bases: TGTGCCAGCAGCCCCACAGAGAACACTGAAGCTTTCTTT.

This clone was found a few times. V is TRBV18 and J is TRBJ2-5; the match to TRBD1 covers 10 bases. Germline loops: CDR1 KGHSH, CDR2 LQKENI. The ends lost 5 bases at V and 4 bases at J; junction bases unmatched: 1. The CDR3 spans 13 residues. CDR3 sequence: CASSGDRGETQYF. The CDR3, as DNA: TGTGCCAGCTCAGGGGACAGGGGAGAGACCCAGTACTTC.

The J gene is TRBJ1-1, the V gene TRBV29-1; 7 bases are a match to TRBD1. J lost 0 bases, V lost 6 bases, and 4 bases had no gene match. Germline CDR1 and CDR2: SQVTM and ANQGSEA. The CDR3 contains 13 residues. CDR3 residues: CSVAGGMNTEAFF. The CDR3 nucleotides are TGCAGCGTAGCAGGGGGTATGAACACTGAAGCTTTCTTT.

In this sample, this clone turned up once. The gene calls are TRBV6-1 and TRBJ2-5, with 7 bases fitting TRBD1. CDR3 length: 13 amino acids. Germline CDR1 is MNHNS and CDR2 is SASEGT. The J segment lost 5 bases and the V segment lost 8 bases, leaving 8 bases of the junction unmatched. The CDR3 DNA follows: TGTGCCAGCTTCACAGGGGACGGGGAGACCCAGTACTTC. It codes for CASFTGDGETQYF.

The chain couples TRBV5-1 to TRBJ2-2; no clear D. V dropped 1 base and J dropped 7 bases, with 2 bases sitting between them. CDR3 length: 11 amino acids. Per germline, CDR1 SGHRS and CDR2 YFSETQ. The CDR3 protein is CASSLIGELFF. The DNA for the CDR3 is TGCGCCAGCAGCTTGATCGGGGAGCTGTTTTTT.

The rearrangement joins TRBV11-2 to TRBJ2-7, with D tentatively TRBD2 (5 bases). Trimming pared 0 bases from V and 0 bases from J, leaving 9 bases between. Germline V gives CDR1 SGHAT, CDR2 FQNNGV. The CDR3 runs to 15 residues. In DNA, the CDR3 is TGTGCCAGCAGCTTAGAAGCGGCTCCCTCCTACGAGCAGTACTTC. This translates into CASSLEAAPSYEQYF.

The rearrangement joins TRBV5-4 to TRBJ1-5; D unclear. CDR3 length equals 14 residues. Germline CDR1 is SGHNT and CDR2 is YYREEE (reference sequence). V was trimmed by 2 bases and J by 6 bases, leaving 12 bases between them. The chain's CDR3 is CASSFGGEGQPQHF. The CDR3 DNA reads TGTGCCAGCAGCTTCGGTGGGGAGGGTCAGCCCCAGCATTTT.

This clone was detected only a few times. The chain recombines TRBV28 with TRBJ2-7; D unclear. In germline, CDR1 is MDHEN, CDR2 SYDVKM. V lost 4 bases to trimming and J lost 0 bases, with 10 bases between them. CDR3 length equals 14 residues. DNA of the CDR3: TGTGCCAGCAGTTCCCTCATGGACTCCTACGAGCAGTACTTC. Encoded protein: CASSSLMDSYEQYF.

J is TRBJ2-7 and V is TRBV27; TRBD1 matches 10 bases. J was trimmed by 4 bases and V by 5 bases; bases with no gene match: 11. Germline V gives CDR1 MNHEY, CDR2 SMNVEV (reference sequence). The CDR3 has 16 amino acids. CDR3 DNA: TGTGCCAGCAGTCCCACCCAAGACAGGGGGCTTTACGAGCAGTACTTC. This gives the protein CASSPTQDRGLYEQYF.

This clone is deemed medium-sized (0.01 to 0.1%). The chain employs TRBV6-1 and TRBJ1-2; D is unresolved. Germline-derived CDR1 and CDR2 are MNHNS and SASEGT. The CDR3 runs 10 residues. V gave up 2 bases and J gave up 8 bases, with 3 bases separating them. CDR3 in amino acids: CASSEIGYTF. The CDR3 region has the DNA TGTGCCAGCAGTGAAATAGGCTACACCTTC.

The chain has TRBV5-6 and TRBJ2-2, with D tentatively TRBD2 (6 bases). The V end lost 2 bases, the J end lost 6 bases, and 8 bases lay between the germline ends. This CDR3 spans 13 amino acids. The germline CDR1 and CDR2 sequences are SGHDT and YYEEEE. DNA for the CDR3: TGTGCCAGCAGCTTCCAGCGGGCCGGGGAGCTGTTTTTT. Translated: CASSFQRAGELFF. Full variable domain (rest looked up from reference TRBV5-6 and TRBJ2-2): DAGVTQSPTHLIKTRGQQVTLRCSPKSGHDTVSWYQQALGQGPQFIFQYYEEEERQRGNFPDRFSGHQFPNYSSELNVNALLLGDSALYLCASSFQRAGELFFGEGSRLTVL.

This rearrangement joins TRBV9 to TRBJ2-1; D is perhaps TRBD1 (7 bases). CDR3 size: 16 residues. V lost 2 bases to trimming and J lost 3 bases, with 15 bases between them. The V gene's germline CDR1 is SGDLS and CDR2 YYNGEE. The CDR3, as DNA: TGTGCCAGCAGCGTCAGGGGGGAGCGTCTCTACAATGAGCAGTTCTTC. This translates into CASSVRGERLYNEQFF.

This chain joins TRBV12-5 and TRBJ2-7; TRBD2 might be the D (5 bases). CDR3 size: 14 residues. V was shortened by 1 base and J by 1 base, with 8 bases between the two germline ends. Per germline, CDR1 LGHNT and CDR2 FRNRAP. CDR3 protein: CASGLGTGSYEQYF. Here the CDR3 DNA reads TGTGCTAGTGGTTTGGGGACGGGATCCTACGAGCAGTACTTC. Together with reference TRBV12-5 and TRBJ2-7, the CDR3 gives the full variable domain: DARVTQTPRHKVTEMGQEVTMRCQPILGHNTVFWYRQTMMQGLELLAYFRNRAPLDDSGMPKDRFSAEMPDATLATLKIQPSEPRDSAVYFCASGLGTGSYEQYFGPGTRLTVT.

The chain carries TRBV6-6 and TRBJ2-6; D is uncertain. CDR1 is MNHNY, CDR2 SVGAGI, per germline (reference sequence). Trimming cost V 5 bases and J 0 bases, with 8 bases left between them. This CDR3 has 15 amino acids. CDR3 DNA sequence: TGTGCCAGCAGTCAAGAGAGCTCTGGGGCCAACGTCCTGACTTTC. Protein: CASSQESSGANVLTF.

Only a few counts were recorded for this clone. V usage is TRBV21-1 and J usage is TRBJ2-3; the table's D call, TRBD1, was not checked against the DNA. TRBV21-1 has pseudogene status. The CDR3 contains 16 residues. The CDR3 protein is CASSLARQGGTDTQYF. In DNA form, the CDR3 reads TGTGCCAGCAGCTTAGCCCGACAGGGTGGCACAGATACGCAGTATTTT.

J is TRBJ1-4 and V is TRBV4-1; D may be TRBD1 (6 bases). Trimming took off 3 bases at V and 9 bases at J, with 11 bases between the two ends. This CDR3 comprises 13 residues. The germline gives CDR1 MGHRA, CDR2 YSYEKL. CDR3 in amino acids: CASSQIQGQKLFF. CDR3 DNA sequence: TGCGCCAGCAGCCAGATACAGGGCCAAAAACTGTTTTTT.

The CDR3 DNA is TGCGCCAGCAGTGAGAGGCGCACAGATACGCAGTATTTT. Translation gives CASSERRTDTQYF. The rearrangement joins TRBV10-1 to TRBJ2-3; D not certain. With 2 bases removed from V and 1 base from J, the gap between germline ends came to 4 bases. The CDR3 is 13 amino acids. CDR1 is WNHNN, CDR2 SYGVQD, per germline (reference sequence).